The present entry profiles one TCR beta chain with its context. These data belong to a study of blood T cell repertoires in COVID-19. The repertoire was sequenced with immunoSEQ multiplex PCR; TCRdb's copy has only in-frame clones and lacks some. The sample lists about 240,000 clones; roughly four fifths were seen once. From germline, CDR1 is SQVTM and CDR2 ANQGSEA. V dropped 4 bases and J dropped 4; count of bases not matched to a gene: 10. The CDR3 has 15 residues. The V gene is TRBV29-1, the J gene TRBJ1-3; TRBD1 agrees at 7 bases. The clonotype originates from a woman aged 80 or older with acute or convalescent COVID-19. The sequenced sample consisted of peripheral blood. CDR3 nucleotide sequence: TGCAGCGTTGGGGTAGCGACAGGGAACGGAAACACCATATATTTT. Protein product: CSVGVATGNGNTIYF.